The 25 T cell receptor beta chains below all came from one sample that was sequenced in a study of tumor-infiltrating lymphocytes in localized non-small cell lung cancer (dated by TCRdb to 2020 to 2023). Library prep was done by the immunoSEQ multiplex PCR assay. Sourced from immuneACCESS, this table was stored by TCRdb with only in-frame sequences that have V and J called. A share of the clones is absent; for the studies checked, an unresolved V gene accounts for under half, and the remainder has no known explanation. The sample table records 9,500 to 15,000 clones; about four fifths of these occur just once. The ten largest clones capture 4% to 5.5% of the sample. Material for sequencing was lung tumor tissue. The receptors shown here come from a human donor with non-small cell lung cancer.

The chain employs TRBV6-6 and TRBJ1-5, with 7 bases fitting TRBD1. V gave up 2 bases and J gave up 8 bases; unmatched junction bases: 6. The CDR3 is made up of 14 amino acids. CDR1 MNHNY and CDR2 SVGAGI come from the germline V gene (reference sequence). CDR3 sequence reads: CASSYQQGNEPQHF. Here the CDR3 DNA reads TGTGCCAGCAGTTACCAACAGGGGAATGAGCCCCAGCATTTT.

The chain links TRBV6-6 to TRBJ1-1; tentatively, D is TRBD1 (5 bases). The CDR3 extends over 14 amino acids. Between the trimmed V and J ends, which lost 5 bases and 1 base, there was a span of 11 bases. CDR1 is MNHNY and CDR2 is SVGAGI in the germline V gene (reference sequence). The CDR3 loop reads CASSDDGQNTEAFF. The CDR3 region has the DNA TGTGCCAGCAGTGACGATGGACAGAACACTGAAGCTTTCTTT.

The chain carries TRBV10-3 and TRBJ1-2; D uncertain. CDR3 size: 14 residues. Trimming removed 6 bases at V and 5 bases at J, with 16 bases between. CDR1 is ENHRY, CDR2 SYGVKD, per germline. CDR3 sequence reads: CAIRPQVDFYGYTF. The CDR3 coding sequence is TGTGCCATCAGGCCCCAAGTAGATTTTTATGGCTACACCTTC.

The rearrangement joins TRBV27 to TRBJ1-1; TRBD1 is a possible D gene (6 bases). From germline, CDR1 is MNHEY and CDR2 SMNVEV (reference sequence). The CDR3 loop spans 15 amino acids. The ends were cut back, 1 base at V and 5 bases at J, with 14 bases in the middle. This chain's CDR3 is CASSLLRQGITEAFF. In nucleotides, the CDR3 is TGTGCCAGCAGTTTATTGCGGCAGGGGATAACTGAAGCTTTCTTT.

The chain uses TRBV6-1 and TRBJ1-1, with a weak D call TRBD1 (5 bases). CDR3 length: 16 residues. Germline V gene sequence: CDR1 MNHNS, CDR2 SASEGT. The germline V and J ends were trimmed by 2 bases and 5 bases, with 18 bases remaining between them. This CDR3 reads CASSEKRGLESTEAFF. As DNA, the CDR3 is TGTGCCAGCAGTGAAAAGAGGGGCCTAGAGAGTACTGAAGCTTTCTTT.

This sequence joins TRBV9 and TRBJ1-2; TRBD1 aligns across 8 bases. V was pared by 4 bases and J by 5 bases, with 13 bases of the junction left unmatched. Germline V lookup: CDR1 SGDLS, CDR2 YYNGEE. The CDR3 has 16 amino acids. The CDR3 sequence is CASSPRDRGLGYGYTF. CDR3 DNA: TGTGCCAGCAGCCCACGTGACAGGGGCCTAGGGTATGGCTACACCTTC.

The chain employs TRBV2 and TRBJ2-7; D might be TRBD2 (5 bases). V lost 4 bases and J 5 bases, leaving 12 bases between the germline ends. The CDR3 is made up of 13 amino acids. CDR1 is SNHLY, CDR2 FYNNEI, per germline. The CDR3: CASSVTRANEQYF. The CDR3 DNA sequence: TGTGCCAGCAGTGTTACGAGGGCGAACGAGCAGTACTTC. Drawing the rest from reference TRBV2 and TRBJ2-7, the complete variable domain is EPEVTQTPSHQVTQMGQEVILRCVPISNHLYFYWYRQILGQKVEFLVSFYNNEISEKSEIFDDQFSVERPDGSNFTLKIRSTKLEDSAMYFCASSVTRANEQYFGPGTRLTVT.

This clone was seen once. The chain links TRBV9 to TRBJ2-3, with TRBD2 matching 9 bases. Germline CDR1 is SGDLS and CDR2 is YYNGEE. Germline trimming cut 3 bases from V and 6 bases from J; bases unmatched to any gene: 8. The CDR3 runs 15 residues. The CDR3 loop is CASSETSGRRDTQYF. The CDR3 nucleotides are TGTGCCAGCAGCGAGACTAGCGGCAGGAGGGATACGCAGTATTTT.

This clone is medium-sized. CDR3 nucleotides: TGTGCCTGGAGCCCCCGGACTAGCGGGACCACCGGGGAGCTGTTTTTT. Protein: CAWSPRTSGTTGELFF. This chain links TRBV30 with TRBJ2-2; TRBD2 aligns across 12 bases. Losses at the gene ends were 3 bases for V and 4 bases for J; bases not matched to a gene: 6. Per germline, CDR1 GTSNPN and CDR2 SVGIG (reference sequence). The CDR3 length is 16 residues.

By frequency in the sample, this clone is medium-sized (0.01 to 0.1%). The rearrangement joins TRBV5-6 to TRBJ1-6; no clear D. V gave up 1 base and J gave up 7 bases, with 12 bases separating them. This CDR3 comprises 15 residues. The V gene's germline CDR1 is SGHDT and CDR2 YYEEEE. CDR3 sequence: CASSLLGMGNSPLHF. The CDR3 DNA reads TGTGCCAGCAGCTTGCTCGGGATGGGGAATTCACCCCTCCACTTT.

The chain is built from TRBV29-1 and TRBJ1-6; D is unclear. Germline CDR1 SQVTM, CDR2 ANQGSEA. Between the trimmed V and J ends, which lost 5 bases and 6 bases, there was a span of 11 bases. The CDR3 is 13 amino acids. The CDR3 bases are TGCAGCGTTATTCTAGGACCTAATTCACCCCTCCACTTT. This translates into CSVILGPNSPLHF.

Only one count was recorded for this clone. This chain uses TRBV5-5 with TRBJ2-7; 8 bases align to TRBD2. Trimming at V came to 4 bases and at J to 2 bases, leaving 2 bases not matched to a gene. The CDR3 sequence is 13 residues long. From germline, CDR1 is SGHKS and CDR2 YYEKEE (reference sequence). The DNA for the CDR3 is TGTGCCAGCAGCCAAGCGGGGGCCTACGAGCAGTACTTC. Protein product: CASSQAGAYEQYF.

The V gene is TRBV7-2, the J gene TRBJ2-2; no clear D. The germline gives CDR1 SGHTA, CDR2 FQGNSA. Trimming took off 0 bases at V and 7 bases at J, with 15 bases between the two ends. The CDR3 has 16 amino acids. The CDR3 loop is CASSLAPGQDGGELFF. The CDR3 region has the DNA TGTGCCAGCAGCTTAGCTCCTGGGCAGGACGGCGGGGAGCTGTTTTTT.

The rearrangement joins TRBV6-6 to TRBJ2-7; 10 bases match TRBD1. CDR1 and CDR2 (germline): MNHNY, SVGAGI (reference sequence). This CDR3 contains 16 residues. The trim removed 5 bases at V and 5 bases at J, leaving 12 bases unmatched. Written as DNA, the CDR3 is TGTGCCAGCAGTCTGCCTCCGGGACAGGGGAACCACGAGCAGTACTTC. Protein: CASSLPPGQGNHEQYF.

The gene calls are TRBV14 and TRBJ2-3; possibly TRBD2 for D (6 bases). Germline lookup yields CDR1 SGHDN and CDR2 FVKESK. With 2 bases removed from V and 2 bases from J, the gap between germline ends came to 20 bases. The length of the CDR3 is 18 residues. The CDR3 here is CASSQYGWGVAATDTQYF. In nucleotides, the CDR3 is TGTGCCAGCAGCCAATACGGTTGGGGAGTAGCGGCCACAGATACGCAGTATTTT.

The genes are TRBV10-3 and TRBJ2-3; 9 nucleotides align to TRBD2. CDR1 is ENHRY, CDR2 SYGVKD, per germline. The V gene end was trimmed by 6 bases and the J gene end by 3 bases; junction bases not matched to a gene: 4. This CDR3 has 14 residues. Here the CDR3 reads CAIRASGNTDTQYF. In DNA, the CDR3 is TGTGCCATCAGAGCTAGCGGGAATACAGATACGCAGTATTTT.

V gene TRBV7-8 combines with J gene TRBJ2-3; D remains ambiguous. This CDR3 has 14 residues. Germline V gene lookup returns CDR1 SGHVS and CDR2 FQNEAQ. V lost 4 bases and J 0 bases, leaving 8 bases between the germline ends. DNA for the CDR3: TGTGCCAGCAGCTCGCAAACTAGCACAGATACGCAGTATTTT. Its protein product is CASSSQTSTDTQYF. Variable domain in full (rest from reference TRBV7-8 and TRBJ2-3): GAGVSQSPRYKVAKRGQDVALRCDPISGHVSLFWYQQALGQGPEFLTYFQNEAQLDKSGLPSDRFFAERPEGSVSTLKIQRTQQEDSAVYLCASSSQTSTDTQYFGPGTRLTVL.

Remarks on this clone: Compared with germline, one end of the junction differs, possibly owing to a read error. The J gene is TRBJ1-3, the V gene TRBV7-2; perhaps TRBD1 as D (6 bases). CDR1 and CDR2 (germline): SGHTA, FQGNSA. The CDR3 runs to 16 residues. In DNA, the CDR3 is TGTGCCAGCAGCCGAGGACAGCCTAGCTCTGGAAACATCATATATTTT. It codes for CASSRGQPSSGNIIYF.

V is TRBV5-6 and J is TRBJ1-2; maybe TRBD1 (5 bases). This CDR3 is 15 amino acids long. V gave up 2 bases and J gave up 2 bases, with 13 bases separating them. The V gene's germline CDR1 is SGHDT and CDR2 YYEEEE. The CDR3 sequence: CASSFSGTVNYGYTF. DNA for the CDR3: TGTGCCAGCAGCTTTTCCGGGACGGTAAACTATGGCTACACCTTC.

The chain is built from TRBV6-6 and TRBJ1-1; 10 bases are a match to TRBD1. The germline V gene encodes CDR1 MNHNY and CDR2 SVGAGI (reference sequence). Germline trimming cut 4 bases from V and 6 bases from J; bases unmatched to any gene: 11. The CDR3 is 16 residues long. The CDR3 sequence is CASSSHPGQGISEAFF. The CDR3 DNA follows: TGTGCCAGCAGTTCCCATCCGGGACAGGGGATTTCTGAAGCTTTCTTT.

This rearrangement joins TRBV28 to TRBJ1-5; a possible D gene is TRBD1 (6 bases). CDR3 length equals 14 residues. Germline V gene sequence: CDR1 MDHEN, CDR2 SYDVKM. The V gene lost 6 bases and the J gene lost 7 bases, with 16 bases spanning the gap. The CDR3 DNA follows: TGTGCCAGCAGACGTGGACAGTTTCAGCAGCCCCAGCATTTT. This sequence encodes CASRRGQFQQPQHF.

This clone was picked up a small number of times. The chain links TRBV12-5 to TRBJ2-3; the D gene is possibly TRBD2 (7 bases). The CDR3 spans 15 residues. Germline lookup yields CDR1 LGHNT and CDR2 FRNRAP. V gave up 0 bases and J gave up 6 bases, with 13 bases separating them. The CDR3 here is CASGLVGGAADTQYF. CDR3 sequence (DNA): TGTGCTAGTGGTTTGGTGGGGGGGGCCGCGGATACGCAGTATTTT.

This clone was picked up a small number of times. V and J are TRBV5-5 and TRBJ2-3; TRBD1 or TRBD2 may be the D gene (6 bases each). Germline V lookup: CDR1 SGHKS, CDR2 YYEKEE (reference sequence). This CDR3 is 14 amino acids long. The V end was cut by 7 bases, the J end by 4 bases, with 16 bases between. The CDR3 sequence is CASLNSGGPDTQYF. The CDR3 nucleotides read TGTGCCAGCTTAAATTCTGGGGGGCCAGATACGCAGTATTTT.

As for this clone: The identical CDR3 is also encoded by other nucleotide sequences in the sample. The chain links TRBV27 to TRBJ2-7, with D perhaps given as TRBD1 or TRBD2 (6 bases each). CDR1 and CDR2 from the germline V gene are MNHEY and SMNVEV (reference sequence). The CDR3 is 13 residues long. V was shortened by 4 bases and J by 7 bases, with 14 bases between the two germline ends. The CDR3, as DNA: TGTGCCAGCAGTTGGAGGGGGGCTCAAGAGCAGTACTTC. This gives the protein CASSWRGAQEQYF.

This rearrangement joins TRBV15 to TRBJ2-1, with 7 bases lining up with TRBD2. With V trimmed by 0 bases and J by 5 bases, 7 bases remained unmatched. CDR1 is LNHNV and CDR2 is YYDKDF in the germline V gene (reference sequence). The CDR3 runs 16 residues. CDR3 sequence: CATSRDRGRGDNEQFF. The CDR3 nucleotides read TGTGCCACCAGCAGAGATCGGGGGAGGGGCGACAATGAGCAGTTCTTC.